The rows below give T cell receptor beta chains drawn from one sample of a study of beta chain features in type 1 diabetes. Sequenced by immunoSEQ multiplex PCR; TCRdb stores in-frame clones only, minus some. The repertoire holds just over 450,000 clones, with 25% to 35% as singletons. The source material was naive CD4+ T cells from blood. Receptors were obtained from a man between 18 and 35 years old in good health. CDR3s include the opening cysteine and the closing phenylalanine or tryptophan. A D gene is named only where the DNA matches it firmly. Size tells how often a clone was seen (once, few, many) or the class of an expanded clone, and some rows leave it out.

>NA|TRBJ1-4|TRBD1|TRBV30
CAWNRQGEKLFF
TGTGCCTGGAACAGACAGGGGGAAAAACTGTTTTTT
>NA|TRBJ1-4|NA|TRBV9
CASSSGPSSNEKLFF
TGTGCCAGCAGCTCAGGACCGTCCTCTAATGAAAAACTGTTTTTT
>few|TRBJ2-7|TRBD1|TRBV7-9
CASSPWTGMDEQYF
TGTGCCAGCAGCCCCTGGACAGGGATGGACGAGCAGTACTTC
>few|TRBJ1-1|NA|TRBV29-1
CSVELYRIWNTEAFF
TGCAGCGTTGAGTTGTACAGGATTTGGAACACTGAAGCTTTCTTT
>few|TRBJ2-3|NA|TRBV4-2
CASSQQEEDTQYF
TGTGCCAGCAGCCAACAGGAGGAAGATACGCAGTATTTT
>NA|TRBJ1-2|TRBD1|TRBV6-1
CASDPDRGIHGYTF
TGTGCCAGCGACCCGGACAGGGGAATTCATGGCTACACCTTC
>NA|TRBJ2-7|TRBD2|TRBV9
CASSVSRLAGGPGKQYF
TGTGCCAGCAGCGTATCGAGACTAGCGGGAGGGCCCGGGAAGCAGTACTTC
>NA|TRBJ2-5|NA|TRBV9
CASSVGPLHQETQYF
TGTGCCAGCAGCGTAGGCCCCCTACACCAAGAGACCCAGTACTTC
>NA|TRBJ2-3|NA|TRBV11-3
CASSITGVSDTQYF
TGTGCCAGCAGCATTACAGGAGTTTCAGATACGCAGTATTTT
>NA|TRBJ2-5|TRBD2|TRBV6-5
CASSAWDLREETQYF
TGTGCCAGCAGTGCTTGGGACTTGCGGGAGGAGACCCAGTACTTC
>few|TRBJ2-6|NA|TRBV29-1
CSVAPFGANVLTF
TGCAGCGTTGCCCCCTTTGGGGCCAACGTCCTGACTTTC
>NA|TRBJ2-7|NA|TRBV12-2
CASRFPSESSYEQYF
TGTGCAAGTCGCTTTCCTAGCGAGAGCTCCTACGAGCAGTACTTC
>NA|TRBJ2-7|NA|TRBV14
CASSQGLAPTYEQYF
TGTGCCAGCAGCCAAGGTTTGGCGCCAACCTACGAGCAGTACTTC
>few|TRBJ1-5|NA|TRBV30
CAWRFTGGSNQPQHF
TGTGCCTGGAGATTCACAGGTGGGAGCAATCAGCCCCAGCATTTT
>NA|TRBJ2-3|TRBD2|TRBV4-2
CASSQRLAGVSGTDTQYF
TGTGCCAGCAGCCAACGACTAGCGGGAGTGTCTGGCACAGATACGCAGTATTTT
>NA|TRBJ1-2|NA|TRBV4-3
CASSQGRALDYGYTF
TGCGCCAGCAGCCAGGGACGGGCCCTTGACTATGGCTACACCTTC
>few|TRBJ2-6|TRBD1|TRBV5-1
CASSLAQGSTGANVLTF
TGCGCCAGCAGCTTGGCACAGGGGTCTACTGGGGCCAACGTCCTGACTTTC
>NA|TRBJ2-7|NA|TRBV7-2
CASSLAQREQYF
TGTGCCAGCAGCTTAGCGCAACGGGAGCAGTACTTC
>NA|TRBJ2-1|NA|TRBV20-1
CSAKGYNEQFF
TGCAGTGCTAAAGGTTACAATGAGCAGTTCTTC
>NA|TRBJ2-3|NA|TRBV30
CAWSQGTDPPDTQYF
TGTGCCTGGAGTCAAGGGACGGATCCGCCGGATACGCAGTATTTT
>few|TRBJ2-5|NA|TRBV4-1
CASSRLGGETQYF
TGCGCCAGCAGCCGTCTGGGAGGAGAGACCCAGTACTTC
>NA|TRBJ1-5|NA|TRBV7-6
CASSLDPGRDQPQHF
TGTGCCAGCAGCTTAGATCCAGGGAGAGATCAGCCCCAGCATTTT
>NA|TRBJ1-5|NA|TRBV30
CAWSGHKTNQPQHF
TGTGCCTGGAGTGGGCATAAGACCAATCAGCCCCAGCATTTT
>NA|TRBJ2-7|NA|TRBV4-1
CASSQTLRYEQYF
TGCGCCAGCAGCCAAACTTTAAGATACGAGCAGTACTTC
>NA|TRBJ1-1|TRBD1|TRBV7-2
CASRGARGQDTEAFF
TGTGCCAGCAGAGGGGCGAGGGGGCAAGACACTGAAGCTTTCTTT
>few|TRBJ2-5|NA|TRBV9
CASSFRPGTFQETQYF
TGTGCCAGCAGCTTCCGTCCCGGGACATTCCAAGAGACCCAGTACTTC
>few|TRBJ2-3|TRBD2|TRBV11-2
CASSLYRGRMSDTQYF
TGTGCCAGCAGCTTATATCGCGGGAGAATGTCAGATACGCAGTATTTT
>NA|TRBJ2-5|NA|TRBV30
CAWTGTGSSWETQYF
TGTGCCTGGACGGGGACGGGGTCCTCTTGGGAGACCCAGTACTTC
>NA|TRBJ2-1|TRBD2|TRBV19
CASRPRGLAPYNEQFF
TGTGCCAGTAGGCCTCGGGGACTAGCACCATACAATGAGCAGTTCTTC
>NA|TRBJ2-3|NA|TRBV5-6
CASSPVGEDTQYF
TGTGCCAGCAGCCCTGTAGGGGAGGATACGCAGTATTTT
>NA|TRBJ2-7|TRBD1|TRBV29-1
CSGHRGLNYEQYF
TGCAGCGGGCACAGGGGGCTGAACTACGAGCAGTACTTC
>NA|TRBJ2-7|TRBD2|TRBV7-6
CASSLAGTSGSLGEQYF
TGTGCCAGCAGCTTAGCCGGGACTAGCGGGAGTTTGGGCGAGCAGTACTTC
>few|TRBJ2-5|NA|TRBV14
CASSPLRGGGETQYF
TGTGCCAGCAGCCCCCTCAGAGGGGGAGGAGAGACCCAGTACTTC
>few|TRBJ1-4|NA|TRBV15
CATSRDLGGDNEKLFF
TGTGCCACCAGCAGAGATTTAGGCGGGGATAATGAAAAACTGTTTTTT
>NA|TRBJ2-1|NA|TRBV2
CASSPDGSSYNEQFF
TGTGCCAGCAGTCCAGACGGGAGCTCCTACAATGAGCAGTTCTTC
>NA|TRBJ1-2|NA|TRBV4-3
CASSQDSLRGLGYTF
TGCGCCAGCAGCCAAGATTCCCTCAGGGGTTTGGGCTACACCTTC
>NA|TRBJ1-5|NA|TRBV30
CAWDGGNQPQHF
TGTGCCTGGGACGGGGGCAATCAGCCCCAGCATTTT
>NA|TRBJ2-7|TRBD1|TRBV9
CASSVSGTGAYEQYF
TGTGCCAGCAGCGTCTCCGGGACAGGGGCCTACGAGCAGTACTTC
>once|TRBJ2-3|TRBD2|TRBV30
CAWSGGRATDTQYF
TGTGCCTGGAGTGGTGGGAGGGCAACAGATACGCAGTATTTT
>few|TRBJ2-1|NA|TRBV15
CATRTGQGKDNEQFF
TGTGCCACCCGTACCGGGCAGGGCAAGGACAATGAGCAGTTCTTC
>few|TRBJ2-1|TRBD2|TRBV6-6
CASSLTSGSRHEQFF
TGTGCCAGCAGTCTCACTAGCGGGAGCCGCCATGAGCAGTTCTTC
>NA|TRBJ2-1|TRBD2|TRBV23-1
CASSPLTGGPRGHEQFF
TGCGCCAGCAGTCCCTTGACGGGAGGGCCAAGAGGGCATGAGCAGTTCTTC
>few|TRBJ2-3|NA|TRBV7-2
CASSPYADTQYF
TGTGCCAGCAGCCCGTATGCAGATACGCAGTATTTT
>NA|TRBJ1-5|TRBD1|TRBV7-9
CASSRTGDQPQHF
TGTGCCAGCAGCCGCACAGGGGATCAGCCCCAGCATTTT
>few|TRBJ2-5|NA|TRBV7-2
CASSLVRETQYF
TGTGCCAGCAGCTTAGTTCGGGAGACCCAGTACTTC
>NA|TRBJ2-1|NA|TRBV15
CATSRDWTSSEQFF
TGTGCCACCAGCAGAGATTGGACTTCAAGTGAGCAGTTCTTC
>few|TRBJ2-7|NA|TRBV30
CAWSVKGGSYEQYF
TGTGCCTGGAGTGTAAAGGGCGGCTCCTACGAGCAGTACTTC
>NA|TRBJ1-2|NA|TRBV27
CASSSREGYGYTF
TGTGCCAGCAGTTCACGGGAAGGCTATGGCTACACCTTC
>NA|TRBJ1-5|NA|TRBV5-1
CASSLEGFQPQHF
TGCGCCAGCAGCTTGGAGGGCTTCCAGCCCCAGCATTTT
>NA|TRBJ1-2|NA|TRBV7-2
CASSSDYRRNYGYTF
TGTGCCAGCAGCTCAGACTACAGGAGAAACTATGGCTACACCTTC
>NA|TRBJ2-5|NA|TRBV5-1
CASSLVGNQETQYF
TGCGCCAGCAGCTTGGTGGGCAACCAAGAGACCCAGTACTTC
>NA|TRBJ2-6|NA|TRBV7-2
CASSSRTRGSGANVLTF
TGTGCCAGCAGCTCGAGGACAAGAGGCTCTGGGGCCAACGTCCTGACTTTC
>NA|TRBJ2-1|TRBD2|TRBV5-4
CASSLLAGAYEQFF
TGTGCCAGCAGCTTACTAGCGGGAGCCTATGAGCAGTTCTTC
>few|TRBJ2-7|TRBD2|TRBV28
CASRASGRSYEQYF
TGTGCCAGCAGAGCCAGCGGGAGGTCCTACGAGCAGTACTTC
>few|TRBJ1-2|NA|TRBV19
CASRRTNYGYTF
TGTGCCAGTAGGCGGACCAACTATGGCTACACCTTC